This TCR beta chain was found in a study of CD8 T cells in ankylosing spondylitis. This CDR3 region has 15 residues. Trimming stripped 9 bases from V and 0 bases from J, with 16 bases between. Germline V gives CDR1 MGHRA, CDR2 YSYEKL. TCRdb re-analysed the 5' RACE reads in MiXCR, keeping a single row per CDR3 protein. The sample shows about 240,000 distinct CDR3 sequences, around 9.2% of them seen only once. Regarding the study as a whole: Some motif variants had been reported before (in reactive arthritis synovial fluid and blood).

This clonotype was recorded many times. Its antigen is as yet unknown. The sample taken for sequencing was blood, either unsorted or a sorted T cell fraction (not recorded which). The chain has TRBV4-1 and TRBJ2-3; TRBD2 is a possible D gene (6 bases). The receptor was isolated from a male donor with ankylosing spondylitis or in good health (not recorded which). Written as DNA, the CDR3 is TGCGCCAGTGCCATTAGCGGTTCTAGCACAGATACGCAGTATTTT. Its translation is CASAISGSSTDTQYF.